This T cell receptor beta chain was found in a study of cytomegalovirus exposure and HLA in healthy donors. PCR primers comprised 60 Vbeta and 13 Jbeta primers. Generated by immunoSEQ multiplex PCR, the TCRdb table keeps only in-frame clones and is missing some. The top ten hold 4% of the sample, which has over 250,000 clones, 86% seen once. The CDR3 is 15 amino acids. J lost 0 bases, V lost 4 bases, and 8 bases had no gene match. Germline V lookup: CDR1 SQVTM, CDR2 ANQGSEA. Study results and limitations: A likely sequencing artifact accounted for one observed cluster of highly shared sequence variants.

Remarks on this clone: Its antigen is not known.

This receptor was obtained from a man aged 40-50 years in good health and CMV-seropositive. The sequencing sample was made of PBMCs. The J gene is TRBJ1-2, the V gene TRBV29-1, with 7 nucleotides matching TRBD1. This CDR3 reads CSVGAWTGTNYGYTF. The CDR3 nucleotides are TGCAGCGTTGGGGCTTGGACAGGAACTAACTATGGCTACACCTTC.